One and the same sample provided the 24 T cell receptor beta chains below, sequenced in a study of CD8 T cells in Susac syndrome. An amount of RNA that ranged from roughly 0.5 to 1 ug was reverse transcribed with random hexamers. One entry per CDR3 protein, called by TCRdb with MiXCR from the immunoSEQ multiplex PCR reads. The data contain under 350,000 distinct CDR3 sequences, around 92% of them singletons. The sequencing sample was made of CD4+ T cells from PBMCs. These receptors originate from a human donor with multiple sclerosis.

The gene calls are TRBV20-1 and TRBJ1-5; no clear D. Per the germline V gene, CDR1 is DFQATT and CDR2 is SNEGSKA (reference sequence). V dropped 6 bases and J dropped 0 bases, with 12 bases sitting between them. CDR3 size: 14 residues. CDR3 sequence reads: CSATSEFSNQPQHF. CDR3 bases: TGCAGTGCCACTTCGGAGTTTAGCAATCAGCCCCAGCATTTT.

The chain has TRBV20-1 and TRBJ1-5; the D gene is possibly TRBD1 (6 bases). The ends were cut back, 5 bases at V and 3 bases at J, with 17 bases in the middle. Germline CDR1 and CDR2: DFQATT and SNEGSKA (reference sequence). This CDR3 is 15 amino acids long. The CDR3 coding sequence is TGCAGTGCTGAGAAGTCAGCAGGGGCCAATCAGCCCCAGCATTTT. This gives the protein CSAEKSAGANQPQHF.

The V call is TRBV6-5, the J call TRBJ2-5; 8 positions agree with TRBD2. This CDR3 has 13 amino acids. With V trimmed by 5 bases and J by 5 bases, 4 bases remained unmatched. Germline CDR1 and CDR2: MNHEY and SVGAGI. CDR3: CASSVERGETQYF. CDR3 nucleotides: TGTGCCAGCAGTGTCGAGCGGGGGGAGACCCAGTACTTC.

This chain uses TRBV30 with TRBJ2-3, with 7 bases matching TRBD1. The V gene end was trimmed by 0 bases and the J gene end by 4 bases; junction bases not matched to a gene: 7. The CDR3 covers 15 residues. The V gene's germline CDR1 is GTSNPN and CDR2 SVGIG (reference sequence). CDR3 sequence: CAWSVQGRLADTQYF. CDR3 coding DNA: TGTGCCTGGAGTGTACAGGGGAGACTCGCAGATACGCAGTATTTT.

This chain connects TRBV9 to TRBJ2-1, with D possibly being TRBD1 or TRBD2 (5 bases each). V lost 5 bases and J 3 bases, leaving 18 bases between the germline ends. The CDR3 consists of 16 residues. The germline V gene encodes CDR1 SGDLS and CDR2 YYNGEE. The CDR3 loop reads CASSNPSGPNYNEQFF. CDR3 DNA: TGTGCCAGCAGTAACCCTTCGGGACCCAACTACAATGAGCAGTTCTTC.

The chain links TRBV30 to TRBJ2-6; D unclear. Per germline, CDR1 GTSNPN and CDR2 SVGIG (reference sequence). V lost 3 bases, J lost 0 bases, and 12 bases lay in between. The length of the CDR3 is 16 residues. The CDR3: CAWSWMRFSGANVLTF. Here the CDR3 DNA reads TGTGCCTGGAGCTGGATGAGGTTCTCTGGGGCCAACGTCCTGACTTTC.

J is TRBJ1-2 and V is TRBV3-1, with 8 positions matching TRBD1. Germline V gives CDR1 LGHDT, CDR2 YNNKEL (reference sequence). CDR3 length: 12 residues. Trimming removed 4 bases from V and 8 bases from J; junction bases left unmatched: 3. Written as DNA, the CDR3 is TGTGCCAGCAGCCCAGGGGGCAAAGGCTACACCTTC. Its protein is CASSPGGKGYTF. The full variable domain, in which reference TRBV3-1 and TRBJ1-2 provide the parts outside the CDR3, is DTAVSQTPKYLVTQMGNDKSIKCEQNLGHDTMYWYKQDSKKFLKIMFSYNNKELIINETVPNRFSPKSPDKAHLNLHINSLELGDSAVYFCASSPGGKGYTFGSGTRLTVV.

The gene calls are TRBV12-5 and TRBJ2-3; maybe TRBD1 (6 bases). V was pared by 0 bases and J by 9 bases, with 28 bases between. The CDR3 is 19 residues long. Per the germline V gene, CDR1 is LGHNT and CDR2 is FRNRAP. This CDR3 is CASGLVAADGAGESSTQYF. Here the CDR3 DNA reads TGTGCTAGTGGTTTGGTAGCAGCCGATGGGGCAGGGGAATCTTCGACGCAGTATTTT.

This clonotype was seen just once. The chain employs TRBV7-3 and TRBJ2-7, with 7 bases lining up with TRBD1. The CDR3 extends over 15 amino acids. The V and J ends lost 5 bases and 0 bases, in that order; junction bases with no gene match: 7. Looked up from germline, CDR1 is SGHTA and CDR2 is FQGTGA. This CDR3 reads CASSLQTGPSYEQYF. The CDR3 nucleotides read TGTGCCAGCAGCCTACAGACAGGGCCCTCCTACGAGCAGTACTTC.

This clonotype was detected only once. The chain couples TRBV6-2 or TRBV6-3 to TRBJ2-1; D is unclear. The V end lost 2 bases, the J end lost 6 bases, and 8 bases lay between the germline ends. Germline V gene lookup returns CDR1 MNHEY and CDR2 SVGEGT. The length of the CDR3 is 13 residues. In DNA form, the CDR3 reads TGTGCCAGCAGTTACATAGGGTTCAATGAGCAGTTCTTC. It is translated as CASSYIGFNEQFF.

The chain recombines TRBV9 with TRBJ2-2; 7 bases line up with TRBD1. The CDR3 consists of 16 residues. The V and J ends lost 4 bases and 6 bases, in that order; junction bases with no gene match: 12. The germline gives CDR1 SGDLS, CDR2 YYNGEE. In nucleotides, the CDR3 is TGTGCCAGCAGCCAAACAGGGGCCCCAAGGGCCGGGGAGCTGTTTTTT. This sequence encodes CASSQTGAPRAGELFF.

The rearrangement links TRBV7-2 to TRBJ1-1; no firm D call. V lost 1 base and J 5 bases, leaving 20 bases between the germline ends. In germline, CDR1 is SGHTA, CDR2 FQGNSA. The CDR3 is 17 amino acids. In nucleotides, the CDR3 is TGTGCCAGCAGCTTAGAGCCGCGAAACTCCCTGGGGACTGAAGCTTTCTTT. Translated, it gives CASSLEPRNSLGTEAFF.

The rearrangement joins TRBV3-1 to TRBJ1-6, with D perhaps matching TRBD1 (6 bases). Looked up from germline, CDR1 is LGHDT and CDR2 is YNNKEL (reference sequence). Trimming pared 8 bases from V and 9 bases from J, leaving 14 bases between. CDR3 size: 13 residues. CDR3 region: CASSGQSLSPLHF. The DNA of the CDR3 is TGTGCCAGCTCCGGACAGAGTCTTTCACCCCTCCACTTT.

In DNA, the CDR3 is TGTGCCAGCAGTTTCCAAACAGGCGAGCAGTTCTTC. Amino acids: CASSFQTGEQFF. The V call is TRBV28, the J call TRBJ2-1; tentatively, D is TRBD1 (5 bases). This CDR3 has 12 residues. Per germline, CDR1 MDHEN and CDR2 SYDVKM. V was cut by 3 bases and J by 10 bases, with 10 bases left in between. The full variable domain, its missing parts supplied by reference TRBV28 and TRBJ2-1, is DVKVTQSSRYLVKRTGEKVFLECVQDMDHENMFWYRQDPGLGLRLIYFSYDVKMKEKGDIPEGYSVSREKKERFSLILESASTNQTSMYLCASSFQTGEQFFGPGTRLTVL.

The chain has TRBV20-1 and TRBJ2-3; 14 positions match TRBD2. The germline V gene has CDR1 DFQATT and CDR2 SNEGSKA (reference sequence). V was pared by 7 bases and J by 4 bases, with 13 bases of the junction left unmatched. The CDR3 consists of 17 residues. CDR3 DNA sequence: TGCAGTGTCCTATGGACTAGCGGGAGGATCAGGGCAGATACGCAGTATTTT. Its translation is CSVLWTSGRIRADTQYF.

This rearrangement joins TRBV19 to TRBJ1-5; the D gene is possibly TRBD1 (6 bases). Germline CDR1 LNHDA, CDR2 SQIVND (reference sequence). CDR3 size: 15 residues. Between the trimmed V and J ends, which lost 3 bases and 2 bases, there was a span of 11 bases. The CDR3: CASSIFPGGNQPQHF. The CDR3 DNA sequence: TGTGCCAGTAGTATTTTCCCAGGGGGCAATCAGCCCCAGCATTTT.

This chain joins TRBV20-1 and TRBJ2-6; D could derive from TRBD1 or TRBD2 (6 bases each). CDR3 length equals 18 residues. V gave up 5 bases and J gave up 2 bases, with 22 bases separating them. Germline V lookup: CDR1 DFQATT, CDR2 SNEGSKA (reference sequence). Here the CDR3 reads CSAVPGALLAPGANVLTF. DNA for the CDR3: TGCAGTGCTGTGCCGGGGGCCCTTCTGGCCCCTGGGGCCAACGTCCTGACTTTC.

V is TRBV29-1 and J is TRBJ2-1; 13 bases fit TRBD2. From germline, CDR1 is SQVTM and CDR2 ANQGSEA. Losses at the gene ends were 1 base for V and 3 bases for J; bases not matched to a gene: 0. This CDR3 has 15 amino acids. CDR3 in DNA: TGCAGCGTTGAAGGGACTAGCGGGAGCTACAATGAGCAGTTCTTC. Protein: CSVEGTSGSYNEQFF.

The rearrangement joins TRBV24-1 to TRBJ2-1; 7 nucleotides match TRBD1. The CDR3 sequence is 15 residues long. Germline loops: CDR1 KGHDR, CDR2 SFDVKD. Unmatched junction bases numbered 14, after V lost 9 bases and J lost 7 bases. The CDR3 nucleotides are TGTGCCACCTCCCGTACAGGGGTGAGGGCTAATGAGCAGTTCTTC. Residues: CATSRTGVRANEQFF.

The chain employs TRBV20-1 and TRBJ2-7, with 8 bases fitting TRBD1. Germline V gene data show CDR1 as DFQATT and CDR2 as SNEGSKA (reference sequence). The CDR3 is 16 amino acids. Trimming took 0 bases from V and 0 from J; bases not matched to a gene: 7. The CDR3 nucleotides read TGCAGTGCTAGAGATGCCGGACAGGGAAGCTCCTACGAGCAGTACTTC. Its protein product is CSARDAGQGSSYEQYF.

DNA for the CDR3: TGTGCCAGTAGTACCTTACCGGGACAGGGGGTCTCTGGGGCCAACGTCCTGACTTTC. This codes for CASSTLPGQGVSGANVLTF. The chain recombines TRBV19 with TRBJ2-6, with 11 bases matching TRBD1. V gave up 4 bases and J gave up 0 bases; unmatched junction bases: 8. Germline CDR1 reads LNHDA; CDR2 reads SQIVND (reference sequence). The CDR3 extends over 19 amino acids.

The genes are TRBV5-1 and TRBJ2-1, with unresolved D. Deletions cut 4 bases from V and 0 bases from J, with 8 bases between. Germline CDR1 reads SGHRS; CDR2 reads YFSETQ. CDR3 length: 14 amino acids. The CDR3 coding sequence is TGCGCCAGCAGCCCGAGCAGCTCCTACAATGAGCAGTTCTTC. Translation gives CASSPSSSYNEQFF.

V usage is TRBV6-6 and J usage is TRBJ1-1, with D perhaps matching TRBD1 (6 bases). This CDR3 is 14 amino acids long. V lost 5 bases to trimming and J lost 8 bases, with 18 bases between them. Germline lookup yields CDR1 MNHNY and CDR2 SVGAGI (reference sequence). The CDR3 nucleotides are TGTGCCAGCAGTCCACAGGGAGGAAGATTGGAAGCTTTCTTT. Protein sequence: CASSPQGGRLEAFF.

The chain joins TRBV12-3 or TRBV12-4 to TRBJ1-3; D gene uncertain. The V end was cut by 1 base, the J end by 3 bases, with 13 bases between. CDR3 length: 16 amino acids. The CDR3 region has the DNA TGTGCCAGCAGTTTAGAGTCCCCTCGAATTGGAAACACCATATATTTT. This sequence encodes CASSLESPRIGNTIYF.